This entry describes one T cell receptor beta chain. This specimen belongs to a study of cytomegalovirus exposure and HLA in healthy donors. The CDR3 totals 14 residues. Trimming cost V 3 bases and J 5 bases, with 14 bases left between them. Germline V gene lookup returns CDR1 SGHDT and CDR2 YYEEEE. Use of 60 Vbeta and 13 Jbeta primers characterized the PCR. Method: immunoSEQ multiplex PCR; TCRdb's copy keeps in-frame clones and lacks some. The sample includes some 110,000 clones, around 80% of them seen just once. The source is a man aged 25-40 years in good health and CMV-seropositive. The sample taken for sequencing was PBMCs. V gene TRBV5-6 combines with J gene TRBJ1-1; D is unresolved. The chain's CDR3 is CASSSVGSRTEAFF. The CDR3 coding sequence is TGTGCCAGCAGCTCCGTCGGCTCGAGGACTGAAGCTTTCTTT.